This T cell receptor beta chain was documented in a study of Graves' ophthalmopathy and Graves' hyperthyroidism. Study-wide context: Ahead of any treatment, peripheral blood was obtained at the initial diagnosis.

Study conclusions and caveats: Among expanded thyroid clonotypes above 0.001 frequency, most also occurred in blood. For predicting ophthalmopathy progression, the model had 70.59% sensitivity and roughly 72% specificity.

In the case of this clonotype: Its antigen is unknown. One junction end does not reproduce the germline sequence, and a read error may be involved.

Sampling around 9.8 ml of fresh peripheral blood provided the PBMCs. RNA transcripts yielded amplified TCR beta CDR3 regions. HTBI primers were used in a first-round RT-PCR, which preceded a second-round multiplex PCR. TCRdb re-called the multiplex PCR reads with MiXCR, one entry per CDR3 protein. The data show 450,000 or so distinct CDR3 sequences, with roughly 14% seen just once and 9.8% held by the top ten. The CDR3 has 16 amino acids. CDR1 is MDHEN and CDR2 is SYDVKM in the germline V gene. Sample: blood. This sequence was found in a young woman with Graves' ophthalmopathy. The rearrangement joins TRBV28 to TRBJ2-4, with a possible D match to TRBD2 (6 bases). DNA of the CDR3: TGTGCCAGCACCCACCTCAGGGACTCAAATGTAGACATTAAGTACTTC. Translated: CASTHLRDSNVDIKYF.